One sample yielded the 30 T cell receptor beta chains listed below, sequenced in a study of blood T cell repertoires in COVID-19. Generated by immunoSEQ multiplex PCR, the TCRdb table keeps only in-frame clones and is missing some. The profile shows over 200,000 clones, 85% of them singletons. Sequencing was carried out using PBMCs or T cells enriched from blood (not recorded which). Every receptor here comes from a middle-aged man who had recovered from COVID-19.

The rearrangement links TRBV28 to TRBJ1-1; tentatively, D is TRBD1 (5 bases). CDR1 and CDR2 from the germline V gene are MDHEN and SYDVKM. With 6 bases removed from V and 9 bases from J, the gap between germline ends came to 14 bases. This CDR3 contains 12 residues. The CDR3 loop reads CASRGPGKQAFF. DNA for the CDR3: TGTGCCAGCAGAGGGCCAGGGAAACAAGCTTTCTTT.

The CDR3 bases are TGTGCCTGGGTCCCCGACAGGGGAGGGGCCCCGGAATGGAGCGGGGAGCTGTTTTTT. It is translated as CAWVPDRGGAPEWSGELFF. This sequence joins TRBV30 and TRBJ2-2; D possibly corresponds to TRBD1 (8 bases). The germline CDR1 and CDR2 sequences are GTSNPN and SVGIG (reference sequence). Trimming removed 5 bases from V and 7 bases from J, with 32 bases in between. The CDR3 extends over 19 amino acids.

This CDR3 reads CASSFGQGTYNEQFF. In DNA form, the CDR3 reads TGTGCCAGCAGCTTTGGACAGGGGACATACAATGAGCAGTTCTTC. The V and J genes are TRBV11-1 and TRBJ2-1, with TRBD1 identical over 9 bases. The CDR3 has 15 amino acids. The J segment lost 4 bases and the V segment lost 3 bases, leaving 4 bases of the junction unmatched. The germline gives CDR1 SGHAT, CDR2 FQDESV (reference sequence).

The chain is built from TRBV28 and TRBJ2-7; no firm D call. Trimming cost V 5 bases and J 0 bases, with 20 bases left between them. The CDR3 is made up of 17 amino acids. Germline values: CDR1 MDHEN, CDR2 SYDVKM. CDR3 in amino acids: CASSLHRDLSPSYEQYF. DNA of the CDR3: TGTGCCAGCAGTCTTCACCGAGACTTATCCCCCTCCTACGAGCAGTACTTC.

The V call is TRBV10-3, the J call TRBJ2-5, with 9 bases aligning to TRBD2. CDR3 size: 14 residues. Germline CDR1 ENHRY, CDR2 SYGVKD. The V segment lost 5 bases and the J segment 1 base; nucleotides outside the gene matches: 2. Here the CDR3 DNA reads TGTGCCATCAGTCCTAGCGGGACCCAAGAGACCCAGTACTTC. The encoded protein is CAISPSGTQETQYF.

The chain links TRBV5-4 to TRBJ2-2; 8 bases are shared with TRBD2. J lost 6 bases, V lost 0 bases, and 7 bases had no gene match. The CDR3 sequence is 16 residues long. CDR1 and CDR2 from the germline V gene are SGHNT and YYREEE (reference sequence). CDR3 in amino acids: CASSLDVTGGSGELFF. The CDR3 region has the DNA TGTGCCAGCAGCTTGGACGTCACGGGAGGGTCCGGGGAGCTGTTTTTT.

CDR3: CASSQARRGSNQPQHF. The CDR3 region has the DNA TGCGCCAGCAGCCAAGCTCGCAGGGGCAGCAATCAGCCCCAGCATTTT. The chain joins TRBV4-1 to TRBJ1-5; D perhaps matches TRBD1 (6 bases). This CDR3 has 16 residues. V lost 1 base and J lost 1, with 11 bases in between. Germline V gives CDR1 MGHRA, CDR2 YSYEKL.

The chain carries TRBV3-1 (or the pseudogene TRBV3-2) and TRBJ1-1; 7 nucleotides agree with TRBD1. The V and J ends lost 2 bases and 4 bases, in that order; junction bases with no gene match: 10. The CDR3 runs to 16 residues. Germline CDR1 LGHDT, CDR2 YNNKEL (reference sequence). CDR3 nucleotides: TGTGCCAGCAGCCAAACCGGAACAGGGGTTTCCACTGAAGCTTTCTTT. Protein sequence: CASSQTGTGVSTEAFF.

This clone was found once. V and J are TRBV27 and TRBJ2-2; D call uncertain. V lost 6 bases to trimming and J lost 4 bases, with 15 bases between them. The CDR3 totals 15 residues. Germline CDR1 reads MNHEY; CDR2 reads SMNVEV (reference sequence). The CDR3 region is CASSNYRTRTGELFF. CDR3 sequence (DNA): TGTGCCAGCAGCAACTACCGAACTCGCACCGGGGAGCTGTTTTTT.

V gene TRBV4-3 combines with J gene TRBJ2-7; no clear D. Germline V gene sequence: CDR1 LGHNA, CDR2 YSLEER. This CDR3 region has 13 residues. Trimming took off 0 bases at V and 3 bases at J, with 6 bases between the two ends. The CDR3 coding sequence is TGCGCCAGCAGCCAAGAGTTGCGCTACGAGCAGTACTTC. Translating gives CASSQELRYEQYF.

V and J are TRBV28 and TRBJ1-4; weak D call: TRBD1 (6 bases). Per germline, CDR1 MDHEN and CDR2 SYDVKM. The CDR3 is made up of 15 amino acids. V shed 6 bases and J shed 4 bases, with 15 bases lying between them. The CDR3 bases are TGTGCCAGCAGAACTGGGGGGGCAGATAATGAAAAACTGTTTTTT. Translating it yields CASRTGGADNEKLFF.

V usage is TRBV19 and J usage is TRBJ1-3; D uncertain. Trimming cost V 3 bases and J 0 bases, with 15 bases left between them. The CDR3 runs 17 residues. Germline CDR1 and CDR2: LNHDA and SQIVND (reference sequence). The CDR3 sequence: CASSIQRATTSGNTIYF. The CDR3 coding sequence is TGTGCCAGTAGTATTCAGAGGGCAACGACCTCTGGAAACACCATATATTTT.

V is TRBV13 and J is TRBJ1-3, with no clear D. V was clipped by 9 bases and J by 0 bases, with 30 bases between them. CDR3 length equals 20 residues. Germline assignment: CDR1 PRHDT and CDR2 FYEKMQ (reference sequence). The CDR3 nucleotides read TGTGCCAGTACCGTGAGAAGGCGGCTTCAGATTGTCAACTCTGGAAACACCATATATTTT. As protein: CASTVRRRLQIVNSGNTIYF.

The chain combines TRBV7-2 with TRBJ2-1; tentatively, D is TRBD2 (6 bases). Trimming stripped 3 bases from V and 9 bases from J, with 18 bases between. Germline assignment: CDR1 SGHTA and CDR2 FQGNSA. The CDR3 runs to 15 residues. Here the CDR3 reads CASSFGTPSTSEQFF. The CDR3 bases are TGTGCCAGCAGCTTCGGGACTCCCAGCACAAGTGAGCAGTTCTTC.

This rearrangement joins TRBV5-1 to TRBJ2-1, with 8 bases fitting TRBD2. CDR1 SGHRS and CDR2 YFSETQ come from the germline V gene. The CDR3 contains 16 residues. V gave up 0 bases and J gave up 1 base; unmatched junction bases: 3. Written as DNA, the CDR3 is TGCGCCAGCAGCTTGGCCTCTAGCGGGTCCTACAATGAGCAGTTCTTC. Amino acid sequence: CASSLASSGSYNEQFF.

The count of this clone is one. The J gene is TRBJ1-5, the V gene TRBV6-5; no clear D gene. Germline V CDR1 and CDR2: MNHEY, SVGAGI. The CDR3 consists of 12 residues. With 6 bases removed from V and 2 bases from J, the gap between germline ends came to 5 bases. The CDR3 nucleotides read TGTGCCAGCAGGACTGGCAATCAGCCCCAGCATTTT. Translation gives CASRTGNQPQHF.

V is TRBV12-3 or TRBV12-4 and J is TRBJ1-5, with D unresolved. V was trimmed by 1 base and J by 11 bases, leaving 12 bases between them. The CDR3 is 13 residues long. The DNA for the CDR3 is TGTGCCAGCAGTTTAGGCGAAGTCGGGTCCCAGCATTTT. Residues: CASSLGEVGSQHF.

The table lists this clone with a few counts. This chain links TRBV5-1 with TRBJ2-7; 10 positions agree with TRBD2. The germline V gene has CDR1 SGHRS and CDR2 YFSETQ. V lost 0 bases and J lost 6; bases outside the gene matches: 6. The CDR3 contains 15 residues. CDR3 sequence reads: CASSLEVAGGAEQYF. In DNA, the CDR3 is TGCGCCAGCAGCTTGGAGGTAGCGGGAGGTGCCGAGCAGTACTTC.

V is TRBV10-3 and J is TRBJ2-1; 14 bases agree with TRBD2. V trimming: 5 bases; J trimming: 9 bases; junction bases outside the gene matches: 12. From germline, CDR1 is ENHRY and CDR2 SYGVKD. CDR3 size: 17 residues. As DNA, the CDR3 is TGTGCCATCAGTCCCAAAAGGGGACTAGCGGGAGTGGGTGAGCAGTTCTTC. Amino acids: CAISPKRGLAGVGEQFF.

The V gene is TRBV7-9, the J gene TRBJ2-1; weak D call: TRBD1 (6 bases). Germline CDR1 is SEHNR and CDR2 is FQNEAQ (reference sequence). Trimming stripped 3 bases from V and 5 bases from J, with 14 bases between. The CDR3 runs to 15 residues. The CDR3 protein is CASSFVRTADNEQFF. The CDR3 region has the DNA TGTGCCAGCAGCTTTGTTAGGACAGCTGACAATGAGCAGTTCTTC.

This clone came up once. The rearrangement links TRBV19 to TRBJ1-2, with TRBD1 matching 7 bases. Germline CDR1 reads LNHDA; CDR2 reads SQIVND (reference sequence). The CDR3 is 13 residues long. The ends lost 5 bases at V and 3 bases at J; junction bases unmatched: 3. CDR3 amino acids: CASSEGQYYGYTF. Written as DNA, the CDR3 is TGTGCCAGTAGTGAGGGACAGTACTATGGCTACACCTTC.

The rearrangement uses TRBV6-6 and TRBJ1-3; 9 bases are a match to TRBD1. V lost 5 bases to trimming and J lost 3 bases; unmatched junction nucleotides: 8. This CDR3 is built from 16 residues. Germline CDR1 reads MNHNY; CDR2 reads SVGAGI (reference sequence). Here the CDR3 DNA reads TGTGCCAGCAGTCAGAAACAGGGGGCGCTTGGAAACACCATATATTTT. Amino acid sequence: CASSQKQGALGNTIYF.

The J gene is TRBJ2-1, the V gene TRBV24-1, with a tentative D call TRBD2 (6 bases). CDR1 and CDR2 from the germline V gene are KGHDR and SFDVKD. V shed 4 bases and J shed 0 bases, with 12 bases lying between them. This CDR3 has 16 residues. CDR3 sequence reads: CATSDPDGSSYNEQFF. The CDR3 DNA follows: TGTGCCACCAGTGACCCAGACGGGAGCTCCTACAATGAGCAGTTCTTC.

The V and J genes are TRBV5-4 and TRBJ2-7, with D possibly being TRBD1 (5 bases). CDR1 is SGHNT and CDR2 is YYREEE in the germline V gene (reference sequence). Trimming left V 2 bases short and J 3 bases short, with 12 bases between. The CDR3 is 14 residues long. CDR3 loop: CASSFRGQFYEQYF. The CDR3 nucleotides read TGTGCCAGCAGCTTTAGGGGTCAGTTCTACGAGCAGTACTTC.

The rearrangement uses TRBV5-5 and TRBJ2-7, with a possible D match to TRBD2 (6 bases). The germline V gene has CDR1 SGHKS and CDR2 YYEKEE (reference sequence). The CDR3 contains 17 residues. Between the trimmed V and J ends, which lost 0 bases and 4 bases, there was a span of 20 bases. CDR3: CASSLERRGKAGYEQYF. The CDR3 DNA sequence: TGTGCCAGCAGCTTGGAGCGGAGAGGTAAAGCGGGTTACGAGCAGTACTTC.

A single count supports this clone. This chain links TRBV10-3 with TRBJ1-2, with 10 nucleotides matching TRBD1. The CDR3 totals 19 residues. V dropped 4 bases and J dropped 0; count of bases not matched to a gene: 14. Germline V gives CDR1 ENHRY, CDR2 SYGVKD. The CDR3 DNA sequence: TGTGCCATCAGTGGGTTTGGGACAGGGGATCATACAGCTAACTATGGCTACACCTTC. This translates into CAISGFGTGDHTANYGYTF.

This clone is a singleton in its sample. The chain links TRBV29-1 to TRBJ1-2; 9 bases are a match to TRBD1. The junction had 5 bases not matched to a gene; V was cut back by 5 bases and J by 4 bases. Germline-derived CDR1 and CDR2 are SQVTM and ANQGSEA. The CDR3 length is 13 residues. CDR3 region: CSVRTGASYGYTF. In nucleotides, the CDR3 is TGCAGCGTTAGGACAGGGGCCTCCTATGGCTACACCTTC.

The J gene is TRBJ2-7, the V gene TRBV10-2; TRBD1 matches 7 bases. V dropped 6 bases and J dropped 1; count of bases not matched to a gene: 3. The CDR3 loop spans 13 amino acids. CDR1 is WSHSY and CDR2 is SAAADI in the germline V gene. CDR3 in DNA: TGCGCCAGCAGCCTGGGACAGTCCTACGAGCAGTACTTC. It translates to CASSLGQSYEQYF.

V gene TRBV20-1 combines with J gene TRBJ1-2, with 10 bases lining up with TRBD1. J lost 8 bases, V lost 3 bases, and 0 bases had no gene match. CDR1 and CDR2 from the germline V gene are DFQATT and SNEGSKA (reference sequence). The CDR3 length is 11 residues. CDR3 nucleotides: TGCAGTGCTAGGGACAGGGGGGGCTACACCTTC. It encodes CSARDRGGYTF.

The rearrangement uses TRBV7-2 and TRBJ2-5; 10 positions match TRBD2. V was pared by 2 bases and J by 2 bases, with 2 bases of the junction left unmatched. The CDR3 extends over 15 amino acids. Per germline, CDR1 SGHTA and CDR2 FQGNSA. The DNA of the CDR3 is TGTGCCAGCAGCTTAACTAGCGGGGAACAAGAGACCCAGTACTTC. This translates into CASSLTSGEQETQYF.